These 30 T cell receptor beta chains were all obtained from the same sample, sequenced in a study of cytomegalovirus exposure and HLA in healthy donors (TCRdb year 2017). Receptor amplification or capture employed the immunoSEQ multiplex PCR assay. A mixture of 60 forward primers for TCR Vbeta segments and 13 reverse primers for TCR Jbeta segments was used in the multiplex PCR. Entries here come from immuneACCESS through TCRdb and include only in-frame sequences with V and J called. Some clones fail to appear in such tables; in the studies checked, an unresolved V gene covers under half of the shortfall, and the cause of the remainder is unknown. The sample contains 90,000 to 100,000 clones, over 50% of them found a single time. The ten largest account for roughly 3.9% of the sample. Sequences were obtained from PBMCs. These receptors were taken from a man younger than 40 in good health and CMV-seronegative.

V and J are TRBV7-3 and TRBJ2-3, with 9 positions matching TRBD2. Germline lookup yields CDR1 SGHTA and CDR2 FQGTGA. Trimming at V came to 5 bases and at J to 1 base, leaving 7 bases not matched to a gene. This CDR3 region has 16 residues. For the CDR3, the DNA is TGTGCCAGCAGCCTCAATGCGGGGGGGGGCACAGATACGCAGTATTTT. Translating it yields CASSLNAGGGTDTQYF.

The chain has TRBV29-1 and TRBJ1-1, with 9 bases that match TRBD1. The V segment lost 6 bases and the J segment 3 bases; nucleotides outside the gene matches: 11. The CDR3 runs to 15 residues. Germline V gene sequence: CDR1 SQVTM, CDR2 ANQGSEA. CDR3 residues: CSVPWTGARHTEAFF. The CDR3 coding sequence is TGCAGCGTCCCATGGACAGGGGCCAGACACACTGAAGCTTTCTTT.

The chain recombines TRBV4-1 with TRBJ2-5; possible D gene TRBD2, 6 bases. Germline values: CDR1 MGHRA, CDR2 YSYEKL. This CDR3 spans 15 amino acids. Trimming removed 0 bases from V and 3 bases from J, with 11 bases in between. The CDR3 spells CASSQDFAGKETQYF. The DNA for the CDR3 is TGCGCCAGCAGCCAAGATTTCGCGGGGAAAGAGACCCAGTACTTC.

This clone was found a few times. The chain links TRBV13 to TRBJ2-7; maybe TRBD1 (5 bases). The CDR3 length is 13 residues. V lost 5 bases to trimming and J lost 0 bases, with 8 bases between them. Germline-derived CDR1 and CDR2 are PRHDT and FYEKMQ (reference sequence). The CDR3 DNA reads TGTGCCAGCAGCCCCGACAGCTCCTACGAGCAGTACTTC. Its protein product is CASSPDSSYEQYF.

The chain recombines TRBV28 with TRBJ1-2; D not certain. Germline V gives CDR1 MDHEN, CDR2 SYDVKM. The CDR3 loop spans 14 amino acids. Trimming left V 7 bases short and J 0 bases short, with 12 bases between. The CDR3 reads CASKGGRTNYGYTF. Written as DNA, the CDR3 is TGTGCCAGCAAAGGTGGGCGAACTAACTATGGCTACACCTTC.

This clone showed up just once. V gene TRBV6-1 combines with J gene TRBJ1-2; D gene uncertain. Trimming removed 8 bases at V and 8 bases at J, with 6 bases between. CDR1 and CDR2 from the germline V gene are MNHNS and SASEGT. The CDR3 is 9 amino acids. Here the CDR3 reads CASELGYTF. As DNA, the CDR3 is TGTGCCAGCGAGCTCGGCTACACCTTC.

The V gene is TRBV7-3, the J gene TRBJ2-1, with 15 positions matching TRBD2. The junction had 9 bases not matched to a gene; V was cut back by 1 base and J by 8 bases. Germline CDR1 SGHTA, CDR2 FQGTGA. The length of the CDR3 is 18 residues. The CDR3 DNA is TGTGCCAGCAGCTTAAATTTCAGGGGACTAGCGGGAGGATATGAGCAGTTCTTC. Its translation: CASSLNFRGLAGGYEQFF.

This chain uses TRBV27 with TRBJ1-1; 8 bases match TRBD1. Germline assignment: CDR1 MNHEY and CDR2 SMNVEV (reference sequence). The CDR3 runs 13 residues. Trimming removed 5 bases from V and 12 bases from J; junction bases left unmatched: 11. CDR3 nucleotides: TGTGCCAGCAGTAGTCGGACAGGGTTGTATTCTTTCTTT. Encoded protein: CASSSRTGLYSFF.

This clone was observed a single time. The J gene is TRBJ1-6, the V gene TRBV6-4; 9 bases are shared with TRBD1. CDR3 length: 13 amino acids. The germline V gene has CDR1 MRHNA and CDR2 SNTAGT. The trim removed 8 bases at V and 6 bases at J, leaving 2 bases unmatched. The chain's CDR3 is CASGTGFNSPLHF. CDR3 nucleotide sequence: TGTGCCAGCGGGACAGGGTTTAATTCACCCCTCCACTTT.

The genes are TRBV30 and TRBJ2-1; TRBD2 matches 13 bases. With 2 bases clipped from V and 7 bases from J, the junction kept 8 bases outside the gene matches. Germline V CDR1 and CDR2: GTSNPN, SVGIG (reference sequence). This CDR3 is 16 amino acids long. The CDR3 nucleotides read TGTGCCTGGAGTTTCCTCCGGACTAGCGGGAGTAATGAGCAGTTCTTC. Its translation is CAWSFLRTSGSNEQFF.

V usage is TRBV9 and J usage is TRBJ2-5; D is possibly TRBD2 (6 bases). Germline V gene sequence: CDR1 SGDLS, CDR2 YYNGEE. Trimming removed 0 bases at V and 1 base at J, with 10 bases between. The CDR3 has 15 amino acids. For the CDR3, the DNA is TGTGCCAGCAGCGTAGGGGCGGGGACCCAAGAGACCCAGTACTTC. It yields the protein CASSVGAGTQETQYF.

The chain employs TRBV5-1 and TRBJ2-2; 8 positions match TRBD1. Germline V gene lookup returns CDR1 SGHRS and CDR2 YFSETQ. CDR3 length: 14 residues. Trimming at V came to 7 bases and at J to 0 bases, leaving 2 bases not matched to a gene. CDR3 bases: TGCGCCAGCCGACAGGGGACGAACACCGGGGAGCTGTTTTTT. This codes for CASRQGTNTGELFF. Drawing the rest from reference TRBV5-1 and TRBJ2-2, the complete variable domain is KAGVTQTPRYLIKTRGQQVTLSCSPISGHRSVSWYQQTPGQGLQFLFEYFSETQRNKGNFPGRFSGRQFSNSRSEMNVSTLELGDSALYLCASRQGTNTGELFFGEGSRLTVL.

The chain employs TRBV29-1 and TRBJ2-7; D is perhaps TRBD2 (6 bases). The CDR3 is 13 amino acids. V was cut by 2 bases and J by 6 bases, with 14 bases left in between. The germline gives CDR1 SQVTM, CDR2 ANQGSEA. In nucleotides, the CDR3 is TGCAGCGTTGAATTCCGGGCCGGGGGCGAGCAGTACTTC. Its protein is CSVEFRAGGEQYF.

The chain carries TRBV7-3 and TRBJ2-2, with D possibly being TRBD1 (5 bases). Germline V gene data show CDR1 as SGHTA and CDR2 as FQGTGA. The CDR3 covers 14 residues. Trimming took off 3 bases at V and 3 bases at J, with 8 bases between the two ends. CDR3 DNA: TGTGCCAGCAGCTTTTGGGGCCACACCGGGGAGCTGTTTTTT. This sequence encodes CASSFWGHTGELFF.

The CDR3 DNA is TGTGCCAGCAGCTTCCAAATCGGGGACAGGAGCGAGCAGTACTTC. Translation gives CASSFQIGDRSEQYF. The gene calls are TRBV7-8 and TRBJ2-7, with TRBD1 matching 8 bases. This CDR3 comprises 15 residues. V gave up 3 bases and J gave up 6 bases; unmatched junction bases: 10. Germline V gene lookup returns CDR1 SGHVS and CDR2 FQNEAQ.

This clone came up a few times. This rearrangement joins TRBV15 to TRBJ2-5, with 9 bases lining up with TRBD2. J lost 4 bases, V lost 0 bases, and 9 bases had no gene match. The CDR3 has 17 residues. Germline CDR1 and CDR2: LNHNV and YYDKDF (reference sequence). The CDR3 sequence is CATSRDMAGGPRETQYF. The CDR3 bases are TGTGCCACCAGCAGAGATATGGCGGGAGGGCCAAGAGAGACCCAGTACTTC. Full variable domain (rest looked up from reference TRBV15 and TRBJ2-5): DAMVIQNPRYQVTQFGKPVTLSCSQTLNHNVMYWYQQKSSQAPKLLFHYYDKDFNNEADTPDNFQSRRPNTSFCFLDIRSPGLGDTAMYLCATSRDMAGGPRETQYFGPGTRLLVL.

The chain couples TRBV19 to TRBJ1-3, with TRBD1 as a possible D gene (5 bases). This CDR3 has 13 amino acids. Germline lookup yields CDR1 LNHDA and CDR2 SQIVND (reference sequence). Trimming took off 7 bases at V and 4 bases at J, with 11 bases between the two ends. This chain's CDR3 is CASTLRGGNTIYF. In DNA form, the CDR3 reads TGTGCCAGTACCCTACGGGGGGGAAACACCATATATTTT.

This clone has a handful of counts. The chain is built from TRBV9 and TRBJ2-2; 9 bases are a match to TRBD1. The germline V gene has CDR1 SGDLS and CDR2 YYNGEE. The V gene end was trimmed by 0 bases and the J gene end by 7 bases; junction bases not matched to a gene: 10. The CDR3 spans 17 residues. CDR3 in DNA: TGTGCCAGCAGCGTAGAAAAGGGGACAGGGTATGTCGGGGAGCTGTTTTTT. Its translation is CASSVEKGTGYVGELFF.

This chain joins TRBV9 and TRBJ1-2; no clear D. V was pared by 4 bases and J by 8 bases, with 9 bases between. Germline V gene lookup returns CDR1 SGDLS and CDR2 YYNGEE. The CDR3 is 11 amino acids. As DNA, the CDR3 is TGTGCCAGCAGCTACAGTGGAGGCTACACCTTC. Translated: CASSYSGGYTF.

This clone was counted between two and nine times. V usage is TRBV5-1 and J usage is TRBJ1-1; D gene unclear. This CDR3 spans 13 amino acids. Between the trimmed V and J ends, which lost 0 bases and 1 base, there was a span of 4 bases. Germline V gives CDR1 SGHRS, CDR2 YFSETQ. CDR3 amino acids: CASSLVRNTEAFF. The CDR3 region has the DNA TGCGCCAGCAGCTTGGTCAGGAACACTGAAGCTTTCTTT.

The J gene is TRBJ1-1, the V gene TRBV7-2; D unresolved. Germline CDR1 is SGHTA and CDR2 is FQGNSA. Trimming pared 5 bases from V and 0 bases from J, leaving 16 bases between. The CDR3 runs 16 residues. CDR3: CASSVLPGGLNTEAFF. The CDR3 DNA reads TGTGCCAGCAGCGTGCTCCCGGGAGGCCTGAACACTGAAGCTTTCTTT.

This chain connects TRBV11-1 to TRBJ2-1; D might be TRBD1 (5 bases). Germline CDR1 and CDR2: SGHAT and FQDESV (reference sequence). The V end was cut by 4 bases, the J end by 0 bases, with 13 bases between. CDR3 size: 16 residues. In nucleotides, the CDR3 is TGTGCCAGCAGCTCGAGACAGACCCACTCCTACAATGAGCAGTTCTTC. Encoded protein: CASSSRQTHSYNEQFF.

The V and J genes are TRBV6-1 and TRBJ2-5, with TRBD1 matching 8 bases. V dropped 1 base and J dropped 5; count of bases not matched to a gene: 9. CDR1 is MNHNS and CDR2 is SASEGT in the germline V gene. The CDR3 length is 16 residues. CDR3 region: CASSEGQGLRRETQYF. CDR3 nucleotide sequence: TGTGCCAGCAGTGAAGGACAGGGGCTGCGTAGGGAGACCCAGTACTTC.

The V call is TRBV7-2, the J call TRBJ2-7; D call uncertain. The CDR3 runs 15 residues. In germline, CDR1 is SGHTA, CDR2 FQGNSA. V lost 1 base to trimming and J lost 0 bases, with 10 bases between them. CDR3 sequence: CASSLVPSSSYEQYF. CDR3 bases: TGTGCCAGCAGCTTAGTCCCTAGTAGCTCCTACGAGCAGTACTTC.

The V call is TRBV5-1, the J call TRBJ2-7, with D possibly matching TRBD1 (7 bases). Trimming removed 4 bases from V and 1 base from J, with 12 bases in between. The CDR3 runs to 14 residues. Germline loops: CDR1 SGHRS, CDR2 YFSETQ. CDR3 nucleotide sequence: TGCGCCAGCAGCGGGGGGACAGTTTCCTACGAGCAGTACTTC. Protein: CASSGGTVSYEQYF.

This chain joins TRBV6-4 and TRBJ2-3; tentatively, D is TRBD1 (5 bases). Trimming removed 2 bases from V and 6 bases from J, with 15 bases in between. This CDR3 contains 15 residues. Germline V gene sequence: CDR1 MRHNA, CDR2 SNTAGT. CDR3 DNA sequence: TGTGCCAGCAGTGACCTCCCAGGGTCCGCTGATACGCAGTATTTT. It yields the protein CASSDLPGSADTQYF.

This clone showed up just a few times. The CDR3 bases are TGTGCCAGCAGCCAATCCACAGGGTGGAAACTGTTTTTT. Residues: CASSQSTGWKLFF. The chain carries TRBV14 and TRBJ1-4, with a weak D call TRBD1 (6 bases). The germline V and J ends were trimmed by 2 bases and 11 bases, with 12 bases remaining between them. The germline gives CDR1 SGHDN, CDR2 FVKESK. This CDR3 region has 13 residues.

The chain recombines TRBV29-1 with TRBJ1-4; 7 positions match TRBD1. From germline, CDR1 is SQVTM and CDR2 ANQGSEA. CDR3 length: 13 residues. V was clipped by 5 bases and J by 8 bases; unmatched bases: 8. As DNA, the CDR3 is TGCAGCGTTCCAGGGGGTCGGCCGGAAAAACTGTTTTTT. Encoded protein: CSVPGGRPEKLFF.

The table lists this clone with a few counts. The rearrangement uses TRBV9 and TRBJ1-3; no clear D gene. V shed 2 bases and J shed 0 bases, with 9 bases lying between them. CDR1 and CDR2 from the germline V gene are SGDLS and YYNGEE. CDR3 size: 15 residues. The CDR3 bases are TGTGCCAGCAGCGTGACTAGCCTCTCTGGAAACACCATATATTTT. Protein: CASSVTSLSGNTIYF. Filled out from reference TRBV9 and TRBJ1-3, the complete variable domain reads DSGVTQTPKHLITATGQRVTLRCSPRSGDLSVYWYQQSLDQGLQFLIQYYNGEERAKGNILERFSAQQFPDLHSELNLSSLELGDSALYFCASSVTSLSGNTIYFGEGSWLTVV.

Concerning this clone: Mismatch with germline at one junction end may stem from a read error. The gene calls are TRBV7-9 and TRBJ2-3; 8 nucleotides line up with TRBD1. This CDR3 has 15 residues. Looked up from germline, CDR1 is SEHNR and CDR2 is FQNEAQ (reference sequence). The CDR3 loop reads CSSSRRQGSTDTQYF. The CDR3 DNA reads as TGTTCCAGCAGCAGACGACAGGGGAGCACAGATACGCAGTATTTT.